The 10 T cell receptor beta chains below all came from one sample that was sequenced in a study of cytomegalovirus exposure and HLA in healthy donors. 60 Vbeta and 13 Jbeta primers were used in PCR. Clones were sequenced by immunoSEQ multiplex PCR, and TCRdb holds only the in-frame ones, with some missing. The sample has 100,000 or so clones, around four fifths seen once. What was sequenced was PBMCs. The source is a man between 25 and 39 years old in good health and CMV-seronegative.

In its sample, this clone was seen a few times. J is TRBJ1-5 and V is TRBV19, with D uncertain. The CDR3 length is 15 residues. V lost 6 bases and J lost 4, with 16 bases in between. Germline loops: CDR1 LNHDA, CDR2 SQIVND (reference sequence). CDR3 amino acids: CASRDQGRGNQPQHF. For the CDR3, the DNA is TGTGCCAGTAGGGACCAAGGGCGGGGTAATCAGCCCCAGCATTTT.

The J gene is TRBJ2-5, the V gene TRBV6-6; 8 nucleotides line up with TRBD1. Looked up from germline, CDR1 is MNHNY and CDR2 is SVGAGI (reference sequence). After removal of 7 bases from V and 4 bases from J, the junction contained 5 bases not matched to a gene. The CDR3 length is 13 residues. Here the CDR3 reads CASIRDRGETQYF. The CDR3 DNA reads TGTGCCAGCATCAGAGACAGGGGAGAGACCCAGTACTTC.

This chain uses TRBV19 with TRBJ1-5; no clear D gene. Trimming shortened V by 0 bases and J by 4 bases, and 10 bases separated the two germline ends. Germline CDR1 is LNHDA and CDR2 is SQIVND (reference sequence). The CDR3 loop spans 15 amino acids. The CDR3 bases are TGTGCCAGTAGTATAGAGTTCAGGCTTAATCAGCCCCAGCATTTT. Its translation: CASSIEFRLNQPQHF.

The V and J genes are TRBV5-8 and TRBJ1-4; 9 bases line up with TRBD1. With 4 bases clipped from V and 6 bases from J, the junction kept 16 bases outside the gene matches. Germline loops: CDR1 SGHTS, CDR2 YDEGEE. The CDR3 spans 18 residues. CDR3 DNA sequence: TGTGCCAGCAGCCGGGGGACAGGGAGAGGCGGCCTGGATGAAAAACTGTTTTTT. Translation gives CASSRGTGRGGLDEKLFF.

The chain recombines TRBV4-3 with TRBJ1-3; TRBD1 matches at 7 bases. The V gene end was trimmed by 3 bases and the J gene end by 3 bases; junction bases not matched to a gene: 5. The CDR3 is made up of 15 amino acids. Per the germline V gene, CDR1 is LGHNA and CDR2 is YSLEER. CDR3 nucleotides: TGCGCCAGCAGCCAGATGCAGGGGGGTGGAAACACCATATATTTT. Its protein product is CASSQMQGGGNTIYF.

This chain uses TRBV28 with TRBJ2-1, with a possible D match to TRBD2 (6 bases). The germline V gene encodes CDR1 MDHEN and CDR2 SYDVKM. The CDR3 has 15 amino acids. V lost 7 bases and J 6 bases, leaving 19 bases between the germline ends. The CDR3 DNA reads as TGTGCCAGCACCGTCCGGGGACTGGGGTTCAATGAGCAGTTCTTC. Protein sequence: CASTVRGLGFNEQFF.

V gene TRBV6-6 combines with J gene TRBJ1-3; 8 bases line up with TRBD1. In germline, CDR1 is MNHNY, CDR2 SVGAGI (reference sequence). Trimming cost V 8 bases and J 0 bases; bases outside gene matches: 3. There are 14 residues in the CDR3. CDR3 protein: CASRTGISGNTIYF. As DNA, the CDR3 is TGTGCCAGCCGGACAGGGATCTCTGGAAACACCATATATTTT.

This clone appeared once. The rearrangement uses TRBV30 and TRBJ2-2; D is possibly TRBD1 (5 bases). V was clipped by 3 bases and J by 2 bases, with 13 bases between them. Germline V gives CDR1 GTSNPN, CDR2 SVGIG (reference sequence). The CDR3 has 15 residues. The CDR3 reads CAWRKGLRNTGELFF. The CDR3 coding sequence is TGTGCCTGGAGAAAGGGGTTGCGTAACACCGGGGAGCTGTTTTTT. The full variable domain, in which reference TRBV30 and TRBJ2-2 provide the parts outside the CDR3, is SQTIHQWPATLVQPVGSPLSLECTVEGTSNPNLYWYRQAAGRGLQLLFYSVGIGQISSEVPQNLSASRPQDRQFILSSKKLLLSDSGFYLCAWRKGLRNTGELFFGEGSRLTVL.

The CDR3 nucleotides are TGTGCCAGTAGTATATCACAGGGCTCCTACAATGAGCAGTTCTTC. Protein: CASSISQGSYNEQFF. The J gene is TRBJ2-1, the V gene TRBV19; possibly TRBD1 for D (6 bases). Germline loops: CDR1 LNHDA, CDR2 SQIVND (reference sequence). This CDR3 has 15 amino acids. The V end lost 2 bases, the J end lost 0 bases, and 8 bases lay between the germline ends.

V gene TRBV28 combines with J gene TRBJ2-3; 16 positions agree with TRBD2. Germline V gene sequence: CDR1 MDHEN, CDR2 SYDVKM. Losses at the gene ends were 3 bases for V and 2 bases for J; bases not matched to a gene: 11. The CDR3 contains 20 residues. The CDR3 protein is CASSFYGTSGRAWVTDTQYF. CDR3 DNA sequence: TGTGCCAGCAGTTTCTACGGGACTAGCGGGAGGGCTTGGGTCACAGATACGCAGTATTTT.